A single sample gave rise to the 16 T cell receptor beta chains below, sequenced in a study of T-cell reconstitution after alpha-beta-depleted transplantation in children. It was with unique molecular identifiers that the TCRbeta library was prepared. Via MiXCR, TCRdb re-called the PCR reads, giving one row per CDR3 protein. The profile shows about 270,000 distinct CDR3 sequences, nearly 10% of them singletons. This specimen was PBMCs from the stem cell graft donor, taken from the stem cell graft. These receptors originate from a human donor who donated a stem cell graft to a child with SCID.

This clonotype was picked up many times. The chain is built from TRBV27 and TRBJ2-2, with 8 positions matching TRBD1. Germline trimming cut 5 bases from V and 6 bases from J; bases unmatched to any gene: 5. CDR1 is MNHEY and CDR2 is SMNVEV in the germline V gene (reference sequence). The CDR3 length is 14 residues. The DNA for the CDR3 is TGTGCCAGCAGTCGGCAGGGGGCTTCCGGGGAGCTGTTTTTT. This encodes CASSRQGASGELFF.

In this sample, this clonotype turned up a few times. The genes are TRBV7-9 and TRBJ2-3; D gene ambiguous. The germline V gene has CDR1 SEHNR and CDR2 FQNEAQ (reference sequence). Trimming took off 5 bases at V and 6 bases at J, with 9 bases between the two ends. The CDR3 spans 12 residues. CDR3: CASSRTPDTQYF. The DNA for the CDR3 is TGTGCCAGCAGCCGCACCCCCGATACGCAGTATTTT. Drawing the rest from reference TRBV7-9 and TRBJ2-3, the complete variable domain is DTGVSQNPRHKITKRGQNVTFRCDPISEHNRLYWYRQTLGQGPEFLTYFQNEAQLEKSRLLSDRFSAERPKGSFSTLEIQRTEQGDSAMYLCASSRTPDTQYFGPGTRLTVL.

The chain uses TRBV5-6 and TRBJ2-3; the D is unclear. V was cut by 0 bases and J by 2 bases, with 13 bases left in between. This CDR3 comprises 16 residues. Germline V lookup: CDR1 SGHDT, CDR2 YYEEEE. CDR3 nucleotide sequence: TGTGCCAGCAGCTTGGCCGACACCCCCCACACAGATACGCAGTATTTT. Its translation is CASSLADTPHTDTQYF.

The CDR3: CASSPRAGSEYEQYF. The CDR3 DNA is TGCGCCAGCAGCCCCCGGGCAGGATCCGAATACGAGCAGTACTTC. The genes are TRBV5-1 and TRBJ2-7; D is unclear. The V gene lost 4 bases and the J gene lost 4 bases, with 18 bases spanning the gap. The CDR3 sequence is 15 residues long. Germline V gives CDR1 SGHRS, CDR2 YFSETQ.

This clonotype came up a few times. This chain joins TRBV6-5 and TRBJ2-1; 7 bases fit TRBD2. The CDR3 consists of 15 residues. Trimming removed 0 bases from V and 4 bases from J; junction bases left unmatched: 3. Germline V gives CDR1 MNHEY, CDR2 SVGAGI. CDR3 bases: TGTGCCAGCAGTTACTCAGCTAGCGGTTACAATGAGCAGTTCTTC. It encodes CASSYSASGYNEQFF.

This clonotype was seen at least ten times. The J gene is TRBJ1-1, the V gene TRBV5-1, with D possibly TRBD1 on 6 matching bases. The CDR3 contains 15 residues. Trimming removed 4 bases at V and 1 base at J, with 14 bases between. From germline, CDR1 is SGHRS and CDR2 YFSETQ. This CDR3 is CASSTSGVKNTEAFF. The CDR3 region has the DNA TGCGCCAGCAGCACATCAGGGGTTAAGAACACTGAAGCTTTCTTT.

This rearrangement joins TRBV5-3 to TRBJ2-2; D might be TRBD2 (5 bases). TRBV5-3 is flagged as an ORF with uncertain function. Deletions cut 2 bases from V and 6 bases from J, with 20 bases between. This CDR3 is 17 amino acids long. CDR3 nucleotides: TGTGCCAGAAGCTTCGCGGGCGGAGTTTTTCGGTCCGGGGAGCTGTTTTTT. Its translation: CARSFAGGVFRSGELFF.

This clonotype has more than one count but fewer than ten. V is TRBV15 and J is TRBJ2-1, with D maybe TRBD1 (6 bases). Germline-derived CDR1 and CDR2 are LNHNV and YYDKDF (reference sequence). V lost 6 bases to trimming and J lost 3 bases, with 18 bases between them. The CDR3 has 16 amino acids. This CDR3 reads CATSPPLGGRYNEQFF. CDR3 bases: TGTGCCACCAGTCCCCCGTTAGGGGGACGCTACAATGAGCAGTTCTTC.

CDR3 amino acids: CATSSGTSGGDTQYF. DNA for the CDR3: TGTGCCACCAGCAGCGGGACTAGCGGGGGAGATACGCAGTATTTT. The chain employs TRBV15 and TRBJ2-3, with 14 bases that match TRBD2. The CDR3 is 15 amino acids. The J segment lost 5 bases and the V segment lost 3 bases, leaving 1 base of the junction unmatched. Germline V gene lookup returns CDR1 LNHNV and CDR2 YYDKDF (reference sequence).

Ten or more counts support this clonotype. The CDR3 DNA sequence: TGTGCCAGCAGAACTAGCGGGGGGGCCTCAGATACGCAGTATTTT. This encodes CASRTSGGASDTQYF. This sequence joins TRBV12-3 or TRBV12-4 and TRBJ2-3; TRBD2 matches 13 bases. V trimming: 6 bases; J trimming: 4 bases; junction bases outside the gene matches: 4. CDR3 length equals 15 residues.

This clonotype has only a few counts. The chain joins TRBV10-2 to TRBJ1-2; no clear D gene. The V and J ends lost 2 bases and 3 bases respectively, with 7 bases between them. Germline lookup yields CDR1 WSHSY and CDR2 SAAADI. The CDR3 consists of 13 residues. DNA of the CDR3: TGCGCCAGCAGTGAGGTCAGCTACTATGGCTACACCTTC. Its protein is CASSEVSYYGYTF.

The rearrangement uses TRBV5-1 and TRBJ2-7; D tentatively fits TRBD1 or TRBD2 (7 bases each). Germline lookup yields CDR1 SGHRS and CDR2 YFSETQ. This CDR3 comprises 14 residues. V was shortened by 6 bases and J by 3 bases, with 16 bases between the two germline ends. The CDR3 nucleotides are TGCGCCAGCACCCCAGGGGGGGCGAACTACGAGCAGTACTTC. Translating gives CASTPGGANYEQYF.

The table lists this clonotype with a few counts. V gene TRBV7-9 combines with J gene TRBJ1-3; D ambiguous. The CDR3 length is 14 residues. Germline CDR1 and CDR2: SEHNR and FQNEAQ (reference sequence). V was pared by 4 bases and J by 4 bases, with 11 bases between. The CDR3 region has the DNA TGTGCCAGCAGCTCAAGGACGGTAGGAAACACCATATATTTT. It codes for CASSSRTVGNTIYF.

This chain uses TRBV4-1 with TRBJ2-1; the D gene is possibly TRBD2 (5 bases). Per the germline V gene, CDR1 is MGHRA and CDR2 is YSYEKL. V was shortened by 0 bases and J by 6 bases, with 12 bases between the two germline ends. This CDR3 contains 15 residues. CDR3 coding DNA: TGCGCCAGCAGCCAAGATTGGCTAGCCCGCAATGAGCAGTTCTTC. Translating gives CASSQDWLARNEQFF.

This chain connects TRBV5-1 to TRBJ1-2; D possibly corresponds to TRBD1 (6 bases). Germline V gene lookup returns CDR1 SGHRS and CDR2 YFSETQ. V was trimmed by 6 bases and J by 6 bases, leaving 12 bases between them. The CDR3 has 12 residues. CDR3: CASTEQGNGYTF. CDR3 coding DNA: TGCGCCAGCACGGAACAGGGTAATGGCTACACCTTC.

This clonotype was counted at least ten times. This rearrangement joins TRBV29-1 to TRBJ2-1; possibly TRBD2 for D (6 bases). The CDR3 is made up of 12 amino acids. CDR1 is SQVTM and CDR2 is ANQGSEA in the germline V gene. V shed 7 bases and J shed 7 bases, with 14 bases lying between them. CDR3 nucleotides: TGCAGCGGGAAGGAGGGGAGTAATGAGCAGTTCTTC. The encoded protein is CSGKEGSNEQFF.